The clone carrying this T cell receptor beta chain has at least ten counts. Its antigen is unknown. Amplification of TCR beta CDR3 regions used RNA as the template. Primed by the HTBI set, a first-round RT-PCR was run on the TCR CDR3. TCRdb fed the multiplex PCR reads into MiXCR, producing one record per CDR3 protein. Counted here are 250,000 to 400,000 distinct CDR3 sequences, roughly an eighth occurring once; the ten biggest clones make up roughly 35%. The data stem from a study of T cells in Graves' hyperthyroidism and ophthalmopathy. At the level of the study: Peripheral blood collection took place at initial diagnosis, before any treatment.

CDR1 is MGHDK, CDR2 SYGVNS, per germline. Trimming removed 1 base from V and 4 bases from J; junction bases left unmatched: 8. This CDR3 is 16 amino acids long. Findings and limits, study-wide: A median roughly 6.6 months before onset, the model predicted ophthalmopathy.

Exclusion of patients followed from uncontrolled infection, other autoimmune disease, pregnancy or lactation. PBMCs were derived from 10 ml fresh peripheral blood. The receptor's source is a woman between 40 and 50 years old with Graves' ophthalmopathy. Sequencing was performed on blood. The rearrangement links TRBV25-1 to TRBJ1-2, with 8 positions matching TRBD1. CDR3: CASSESPGGASYGYTF. For the CDR3, the DNA is TGTGCCAGCAGTGAATCACCAGGGGGCGCGAGCTATGGCTACACCTTC.